This record looks at one T cell receptor beta chain sequence and its context. The antigen remains unidentified. This entry belongs to a study of T cells in Graves' hyperthyroidism and ophthalmopathy. General observations from the study: Blood samples included most of the expanded thyroid clonotypes exceeding 0.001. It was a median about 6 months before onset that the model predicted ophthalmopathy.

V gave up 3 bases and J gave up 6 bases; unmatched junction bases: 5. The CDR3 loop spans 15 amino acids. An absence of ophthalmopathy progression within 18 months meant stable Graves' hyperthyroidism. Hyperthyroidism patients were newly diagnosed, had disease duration under 2 months, and were aged 18 to 65 years. TCR beta CDR3 region amplification was performed from RNA transcripts. The HTBI primer set served for first-round RT-PCR of the TCR CDR3. MiXCR, run by TCRdb on the multiplex PCR reads, gives a single entry per CDR3 protein. The repertoire holds some 600,000 distinct CDR3 sequences, 35% to 55% seen once, with approximately 8.2% in the top ten.

Material: peripheral blood or thyroid tissue (not recorded which). This chain connects TRBV12-3 or TRBV12-4 to TRBJ1-5; 10 positions match TRBD1. The TCR comes from a young woman with Graves' hyperthyroidism. This CDR3 reads CASSFSDRGSQPQHF. The CDR3 DNA reads as TGTGCCAGCAGTTTTTCGGACAGGGGGTCTCAGCCCCAGCATTTT.